This T cell receptor (beta chain) was sequenced in a study of blood T cell repertoires in COVID-19. Study at large: Sources were T cells, B-cell-depleted T cells, or PBMCs; the material itself was cDNA or gDNA.

In the authors' methods: Amplified reference gene primers provided the basis for estimating nucleated cell counts. Sequenced by immunoSEQ multiplex PCR; TCRdb stores in-frame clones only, minus some. For V, J and clone size, that table is used; D and trimming come from the DNA. The data hold approximately 300,000 clones, with about 92% observed a single time. This clone has just a few counts. The sequencing sample was made of PBMCs or T cells enriched from blood (not recorded which). The source of this sequence is a woman aged 25 to 39 who had recovered from COVID-19.

The CDR3 reads CASSRRGEDRGRIYGYTF. The DNA of the CDR3 is TGTGCCAGCAGTAGAAGGGGGGAGGACAGGGGGCGTATCTATGGCTACACCTTC. The chain is built from TRBV27 and TRBJ1-2; 11 nucleotides align to TRBD1. Germline V CDR1 and CDR2: MNHEY, SMNVEV (reference sequence). The trim removed 5 bases at V and 4 bases at J, leaving 15 bases unmatched. This CDR3 is 18 amino acids long.